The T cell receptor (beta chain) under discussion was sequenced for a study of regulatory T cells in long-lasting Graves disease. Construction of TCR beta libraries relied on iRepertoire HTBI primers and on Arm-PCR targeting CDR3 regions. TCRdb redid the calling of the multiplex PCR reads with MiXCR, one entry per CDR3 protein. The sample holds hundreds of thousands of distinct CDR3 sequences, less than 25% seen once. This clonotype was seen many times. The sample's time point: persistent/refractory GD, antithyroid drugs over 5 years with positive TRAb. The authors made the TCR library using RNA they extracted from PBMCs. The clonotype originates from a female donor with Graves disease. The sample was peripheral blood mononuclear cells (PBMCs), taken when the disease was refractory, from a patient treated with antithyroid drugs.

CDR3 in DNA: TGTGCCAGCGGGGACACGTCAGGAAACACCATATATTTT. Translated: CASGDTSGNTIYF. V gene TRBV2 combines with J gene TRBJ1-3; TRBD1 is a possible D gene (6 bases). The V gene's germline CDR1 is SNHLY and CDR2 FYNNEI. The length of the CDR3 is 13 residues. Trimming removed 8 bases from V and 4 bases from J, with 12 bases in between. The entire variable domain, with the rest obtained from reference TRBV2 and TRBJ1-3, is as follows: EPEVTQTPSHQVTQMGQEVILRCVPISNHLYFYWYRQILGQKVEFLVSFYNNEISEKSEIFDDQFSVERPDGSNFTLKIRSTKLEDSAMYFCASGDTSGNTIYFGEGSWLTVV.